The 29 T cell receptor beta chains given below trace back to one sample, sequenced in a study of PD-L1 blockade in urothelial cancer. Measured with immunoSEQ multiplex PCR; TCRdb has only the in-frame clones, and not every one. The sample shows around 51,000 clones, approximately 86% of them seen only once. Specimen: PBMCs, collected around atezolizumab (anti-PD-L1) treatment. Receptors originate from a man between 60 and 75 years old with urothelial cancer.

This clone was seen just once. The genes are TRBV9 and TRBJ1-2, with 7 bases lining up with TRBD1. The CDR3 runs to 16 residues. V gave up 0 bases and J gave up 4 bases; unmatched junction bases: 9. Germline lookup yields CDR1 SGDLS and CDR2 YYNGEE. Written as DNA, the CDR3 is TGTGCCAGCAGCGTAGACCTCGGGACAGCCCCCTATGGCTACACCTTC. Its translation is CASSVDLGTAPYGYTF.

This clone was observed a single time. The chain employs TRBV30 and TRBJ1-4; D uncertain. The CDR3 extends over 15 amino acids. The V gene's germline CDR1 is GTSNPN and CDR2 SVGIG (reference sequence). Trimming cost V 4 bases and J 0 bases, with 12 bases left between them. The DNA of the CDR3 is TGTGCCTGGAAATTGAGAGAAGCAACTAATGAAAAACTGTTTTTT. Amino acids: CAWKLREATNEKLFF.

The V and J genes are TRBV18 and TRBJ1-5, with 7 bases identical to TRBD1. CDR1 and CDR2 from the germline V gene are KGHSH and LQKENI. The ends lost 3 bases at V and 1 base at J; junction bases unmatched: 9. The CDR3 sequence is 17 residues long. The CDR3 sequence is CASSPNSPGGSNQPQHF. The CDR3 bases are TGTGCCAGCTCACCCAACTCTCCAGGGGGAAGCAATCAGCCCCAGCATTTT. The variable domain in full, with the rest retrieved from reference TRBV18 and TRBJ1-5, is NAGVMQNPRHLVRRRGQEARLRCSPMKGHSHVYWYRQLPEEGLKFMVYLQKENIIDESGMPKERFSAEFPKEGPSILRIQQVVRGDSAAYFCASSPNSPGGSNQPQHFGDGTRLSIL.

This chain joins TRBV9 and TRBJ1-3; TRBD1 is a possible D gene (5 bases). V gave up 0 bases and J gave up 8 bases, with 9 bases separating them. Looked up from germline, CDR1 is SGDLS and CDR2 is YYNGEE. This CDR3 has 13 residues. This CDR3 reads CASSVVGGDTIYF. CDR3 bases: TGTGCCAGCAGCGTAGTCGGGGGAGACACCATATATTTT.

V usage is TRBV5-8 and J usage is TRBJ2-3, with 8 bases lining up with TRBD1. CDR3 length: 16 amino acids. Germline V gene lookup returns CDR1 SGHTS and CDR2 YDEGEE. V lost 3 bases and J lost 0; bases outside the gene matches: 6. As DNA, the CDR3 is TGTGCCAGCAGCTCCGGACAGGGACATAGCACAGATACGCAGTATTTT. Translated, it gives CASSSGQGHSTDTQYF. Together with reference TRBV5-8 and TRBJ2-3, the CDR3 gives the full variable domain: EAGVTQSPTHLIKTRGQQATLRCSPISGHTSVYWYQQALGLGLQFLLWYDEGEERNRGNFPPRFSGRQFPNYSSELNVNALELEDSALYLCASSSGQGHSTDTQYFGPGTRLTVL.

The chain employs TRBV5-8 and TRBJ2-7, with 11 bases that match TRBD2. This CDR3 contains 18 residues. Germline loops: CDR1 SGHTS, CDR2 YDEGEE. Trimming removed 2 bases from V and 1 base from J; junction bases left unmatched: 11. CDR3 DNA: TGTGCCAGCAGCTTATTAGCGGGGGGGCCTCTGAGGTCCTACGAGCAGTACTTC. Translation: CASSLLAGGPLRSYEQYF.

A note on this clone: This sample includes further DNA sequences coding for the same CDR3. This chain links TRBV5-1 with TRBJ2-3; possible D gene TRBD1, 6 bases. V was trimmed by 4 bases and J by 1 base, leaving 7 bases between them. Germline assignment: CDR1 SGHRS and CDR2 YFSETQ. CDR3 length: 13 residues. CDR3 sequence: CASSPGGTDTQYF. In DNA, the CDR3 is TGCGCCAGCAGCCCAGGGGGCACAGATACGCAGTATTTT.

The rearrangement uses TRBV10-1 and TRBJ2-2, with D unresolved. This CDR3 contains 13 residues. The V gene lost 3 bases and the J gene lost 4 bases, with 6 bases spanning the gap. CDR1 is WNHNN, CDR2 SYGVQD, per germline (reference sequence). In nucleotides, the CDR3 is TGCGCCAGCAGTGACCCCCTCACCGGGGAGCTGTTTTTT. Protein product: CASSDPLTGELFF.

This clone was seen a single time. The V call is TRBV11-2, the J call TRBJ2-1; D unresolved. Germline V CDR1 and CDR2: SGHAT, FQNNGV. V was shortened by 7 bases and J by 9 bases, with 10 bases between the two germline ends. The CDR3 is made up of 11 amino acids. The CDR3 loop reads CASTLAVEQFF. As DNA, the CDR3 is TGTGCCAGCACTTTGGCGGTTGAGCAGTTCTTC.

The chain has TRBV4-1 and TRBJ1-5, with a weak D call TRBD1 (5 bases). Trimming cost V 8 bases and J 1 base, with 15 bases left between them. The germline gives CDR1 MGHRA, CDR2 YSYEKL. There are 15 residues in the CDR3. In DNA, the CDR3 is TGCGCCAGCCGAGCCGGGTGGGGCAGCAATCAGCCCCAGCATTTT. Protein product: CASRAGWGSNQPQHF.

V usage is TRBV28 and J usage is TRBJ1-2; 9 positions match TRBD1. V shed 4 bases and J 6 bases; nucleotides not matched to a gene: 12. The CDR3 has 16 residues. Germline lookup yields CDR1 MDHEN and CDR2 SYDVKM. CDR3 residues: CASSSDWGQGGDGYTF. CDR3 coding DNA: TGTGCCAGCAGTTCCGATTGGGGACAGGGAGGGGATGGCTACACCTTC.

This rearrangement joins TRBV7-6 to TRBJ2-7; D is perhaps TRBD2 (5 bases). The V gene's germline CDR1 is SGHVS and CDR2 FNYEAQ. Trimming pared 1 base from V and 5 bases from J, leaving 18 bases between. This CDR3 contains 16 residues. This chain's CDR3 is CASSLGGILVQNEQYF. The DNA for the CDR3 is TGTGCCAGCAGCTTAGGAGGGATATTAGTTCAGAACGAGCAGTACTTC.

This clone was counted once. The chain joins TRBV9 to TRBJ2-1; 7 nucleotides agree with TRBD1. The V and J ends lost 3 bases and 5 bases, in that order; junction bases with no gene match: 11. Germline V gives CDR1 SGDLS, CDR2 YYNGEE. The length of the CDR3 is 16 residues. CDR3: CASSAVGTVGDNEQFF. The CDR3 DNA follows: TGTGCCAGCAGCGCCGTAGGGACAGTGGGGGACAATGAGCAGTTCTTC.

The chain couples TRBV4-1 to TRBJ2-7; D is perhaps TRBD2 (6 bases). CDR3 length: 18 amino acids. V was trimmed by 0 bases and J by 0 bases, leaving 18 bases between them. Germline values: CDR1 MGHRA, CDR2 YSYEKL. CDR3 DNA sequence: TGCGCCAGCAGCCAAGATCCAGGAGGGTCGATTAACTCCTACGAGCAGTACTTC. It encodes CASSQDPGGSINSYEQYF.

This clone has just one count. This rearrangement joins TRBV5-4 to TRBJ1-4; TRBD1 matches at 8 bases. Unmatched junction bases numbered 10, after V lost 4 bases and J lost 5 bases. The CDR3 extends over 16 amino acids. CDR1 and CDR2 (germline): SGHNT, YYREEE (reference sequence). This CDR3 reads CASSPNSGTGNEKLFF. DNA of the CDR3: TGTGCCAGCAGCCCAAATTCCGGGACAGGAAATGAAAAACTGTTTTTT.

The chain carries TRBV6-5 and TRBJ1-5; D not certain. The CDR3 is made up of 14 amino acids. CDR1 MNHEY and CDR2 SVGAGI come from the germline V gene. Trimming removed 6 bases from V and 2 bases from J, with 11 bases in between. The CDR3 DNA is TGTGCCAGCAGCCCGGGGTGGGGCAATCAGCCCCAGCATTTT. As protein: CASSPGWGNQPQHF.

This chain joins TRBV2 and TRBJ2-1; D might be TRBD1 (5 bases). Per the germline V gene, CDR1 is SNHLY and CDR2 is FYNNEI. The V and J ends lost 4 bases and 2 bases respectively, with 12 bases between them. This CDR3 has 15 residues. As DNA, the CDR3 is TGTGCCAGCAGTGTAAGGGGATTAACCTACAATGAGCAGTTCTTC. Translated, it gives CASSVRGLTYNEQFF.

The rearrangement joins TRBV6-1 to TRBJ2-6; TRBD1 matches at 11 bases. CDR1 and CDR2 (germline): MNHNS, SASEGT. J lost 0 bases, V lost 4 bases, and 2 bases had no gene match. This CDR3 is 17 amino acids long. The CDR3 spells CASSVDRGHSGANVLTF. The CDR3 DNA is TGTGCCAGCAGTGTGGACAGGGGGCACTCTGGGGCCAACGTCCTGACTTTC.

The chain carries TRBV30 and TRBJ1-3; D is unclear. The V and J ends lost 6 bases and 3 bases respectively, with 12 bases between them. The CDR3 has 13 residues. From germline, CDR1 is GTSNPN and CDR2 SVGIG (reference sequence). CDR3 amino acids: CACTAEFGNTIYF. The CDR3 DNA reads TGTGCCTGCACTGCTGAGTTTGGAAACACCATATATTTT.

The rearrangement joins TRBV6-6 to TRBJ1-5, with D unclear. V was cut by 3 bases and J by 2 bases, with 8 bases left in between. The CDR3 sequence is 14 residues long. Looked up from germline, CDR1 is MNHNY and CDR2 is SVGAGI (reference sequence). Written as DNA, the CDR3 is TGTGCCAGCAGTTATTCGCGAGGCAATCAGCCCCAGCATTTT. Translating gives CASSYSRGNQPQHF.

The rearrangement links TRBV4-2 to TRBJ1-4; D may be TRBD1 (5 bases). V was clipped by 1 base and J by 0 bases, with 9 bases between them. CDR1 and CDR2 from the germline V gene are LGHNA and YNFKEQ. CDR3 length: 16 residues. In nucleotides, the CDR3 is TGTGCCAGCAGCCAAGCGACAGCAACAACTAATGAAAAACTGTTTTTT. It codes for CASSQATATTNEKLFF.

The chain links TRBV2 to TRBJ2-7; 12 bases are shared with TRBD1. The junction had 5 bases not matched to a gene; V was cut back by 2 bases and J by 6 bases. This CDR3 spans 15 amino acids. CDR1 SNHLY and CDR2 FYNNEI come from the germline V gene. Here the CDR3 DNA reads TGTGCCAGCAGTGAATGGGGACAGGGGGCCGGCGAGCAGTACTTC. Its protein is CASSEWGQGAGEQYF. Supplemented by reference TRBV2 and TRBJ2-7, the full variable domain reads EPEVTQTPSHQVTQMGQEVILRCVPISNHLYFYWYRQILGQKVEFLVSFYNNEISEKSEIFDDQFSVERPDGSNFTLKIRSTKLEDSAMYFCASSEWGQGAGEQYFGPGTRLTVT.

This chain uses TRBV4-2 with TRBJ2-3; TRBD2 is a possible D gene (6 bases). Germline V lookup: CDR1 LGHNA, CDR2 YNFKEQ. V lost 3 bases and J lost 8, with 27 bases in between. The CDR3 runs to 18 residues. CDR3 sequence (DNA): TGTGCCAGCAGCCAGGAAAGAAAGAGGATAGCGGCCCTACCTACGCAGTATTTT. It yields the protein CASSQERKRIAALPTQYF.

The V call is TRBV4-3, the J call TRBJ2-1; 7 bases line up with TRBD1. Germline V gene data show CDR1 as LGHNA and CDR2 as YSLEER. Germline trimming cut 5 bases from V and 4 bases from J; bases unmatched to any gene: 8. The CDR3 is made up of 15 amino acids. CDR3 sequence reads: CASSTGAQLYNEQFF. The CDR3 DNA follows: TGCGCCAGCAGCACAGGGGCACAACTTTACAATGAGCAGTTCTTC.

In nucleotides, the CDR3 is TGTGCCAGCAGATCGGGCACTGAAGCTTTCTTT. Its protein is CASRSGTEAFF. The V and J genes are TRBV2 and TRBJ1-1; D not resolved. The germline CDR1 and CDR2 sequences are SNHLY and FYNNEI. V dropped 6 bases and J dropped 4 bases, with 6 bases sitting between them. The CDR3 covers 11 residues.

V and J are TRBV30 and TRBJ1-6; TRBD1 is a possible D gene (5 bases). Trimming left V 6 bases short and J 0 bases short, with 18 bases between. Per the germline V gene, CDR1 is GTSNPN and CDR2 is SVGIG (reference sequence). This CDR3 is built from 17 residues. In DNA, the CDR3 is TGTGCCTGCACCCGTGGGGGGGTCGACTCCTATAATTCACCCCTCCACTTT. Encoded protein: CACTRGGVDSYNSPLHF.

CDR3 sequence reads: CASSPRGSTGELFF. The CDR3 nucleotides are TGTGCCAGCAGCCCTAGGGGGTCCACCGGGGAGCTGTTTTTT. The chain links TRBV2 to TRBJ2-2; D is perhaps TRBD1 (6 bases). Between the trimmed V and J ends, which lost 6 bases and 4 bases, there was a span of 12 bases. The CDR3 is 14 residues long. The V gene's germline CDR1 is SNHLY and CDR2 FYNNEI.

This sequence joins TRBV6-1 and TRBJ2-5; perhaps TRBD2 as D (6 bases). Germline V gives CDR1 MNHNS, CDR2 SASEGT. Trimming took off 0 bases at V and 1 base at J, with 15 bases between the two ends. There are 17 residues in the CDR3. Here the CDR3 DNA reads TGTGCCAGCAGTGAAGCGCTTCGGGGGATAGGCCAAGAGACCCAGTACTTC. This codes for CASSEALRGIGQETQYF.

This clone turned up a few times. CDR3 protein: CASSFGQVNDEQYF. The CDR3 bases are TGCGCCAGCAGCTTTGGGCAGGTGAACGACGAGCAGTACTTC. This chain links TRBV5-1 with TRBJ2-7, with no clear D. The CDR3 is 14 residues long. The germline V gene encodes CDR1 SGHRS and CDR2 YFSETQ. The ends were cut back, 2 bases at V and 5 bases at J, with 14 bases in the middle.